These 7 T cell receptor beta chains came from one sample sequenced in a study of early T cells in non-severe SARS-CoV-2 infection. A single record per CDR3 protein comes from TCRdb applying MiXCR to the 5' RACE reads. The repertoire includes roughly 25,000 distinct CDR3 sequences, approximately 4.1% of them detected once, and 6.2% sits in the top ten. Input material: whole blood. The receptor source for this set is an adult who was a healthcare worker with PCR-confirmed SARS-CoV-2 infection or an uninfected control (not recorded which).

The sample holds a few counts of this clonotype. The V call is TRBV24-1, the J call TRBJ2-5, with 8 nucleotides matching TRBD2. This CDR3 has 16 amino acids. Germline CDR1 and CDR2: KGHDR and SFDVKD. V dropped 4 bases and J dropped 1; count of bases not matched to a gene: 7. The CDR3 sequence is CATSDSAGETQETQYF. In nucleotides, the CDR3 is TGTGCCACCAGTGACTCAGCGGGAGAAACCCAAGAGACCCAGTACTTC.

By share, this clonotype ranks as medium-sized. The rearrangement joins TRBV6-2 or TRBV6-3 to TRBJ1-2; 10 positions agree with TRBD1. The CDR3 is 13 amino acids. V gave up 0 bases and J gave up 8 bases; unmatched junction bases: 0. Per the germline V gene, CDR1 is MNHEY and CDR2 is SVGEGT. DNA for the CDR3: TGTGCCAGCAGTTACTCGACAGGGGGCGGCTACACCTTC. Its protein is CASSYSTGGGYTF.

This clonotype was detected ten times or more. The rearrangement links TRBV12-3 or TRBV12-4 to TRBJ1-2; 7 positions agree with TRBD1. This CDR3 contains 13 residues. V was pared by 5 bases and J by 4 bases, with 4 bases of the junction left unmatched. The CDR3: CASSPGGAYGYTF. CDR3 in DNA: TGTGCCAGCAGTCCAGGGGGGGCCTATGGCTACACCTTC.

This clonotype came up many times. CDR3 residues: CASSLVGKITDTQYF. The DNA for the CDR3 is TGTGCCAGCAGCTTAGTCGGGAAGATCACAGATACGCAGTATTTT. The rearrangement joins TRBV7-2 to TRBJ2-3, with D maybe TRBD2 (5 bases). The CDR3 covers 15 residues. Germline loops: CDR1 SGHTA, CDR2 FQGNSA. With 1 base removed from V and 2 bases from J, the gap between germline ends came to 10 bases.

With regard to this clonotype: A read error may be the cause here, since a much bigger clone is one base away. The chain has TRBV7-3 and TRBJ2-3; 8 nucleotides line up with TRBD2. CDR1 and CDR2 from the germline V gene are SGHTA and FQGTGA. This CDR3 is built from 18 residues. The CDR3 nucleotides read TGTGCCAACAGCCCCTATAACGGGGGGGAAGCCGTTCCAGATACGCAGTATTTT. Encoded protein: CANSPYNGGEAVPDTQYF.

This clonotype was picked up a small number of times. The chain recombines TRBV20-1 with TRBJ2-5; perhaps TRBD2 as D (6 bases). Germline CDR1 reads DFQATT; CDR2 reads SNEGSKA (reference sequence). V gave up 8 bases and J gave up 2 bases, with 18 bases separating them. The CDR3 has 14 residues. The CDR3 loop reads CSSSASAGQETQYF. CDR3 nucleotides: TGCAGTTCCTCCGCTAGCGCGGGGCAAGAGACCCAGTACTTC.

At least ten counts were recorded for this clonotype. The chain is built from TRBV7-2 and TRBJ1-2; 7 bases fit TRBD1. Germline assignment: CDR1 SGHTA and CDR2 FQGNSA. This CDR3 contains 13 residues. The J segment lost 8 bases and the V segment lost 4 bases, leaving 7 bases of the junction unmatched. This chain's CDR3 is CASSSRTGVGYTF. CDR3 sequence (DNA): TGTGCCAGCAGCTCCCGGACAGGTGTAGGCTACACCTTC.